This paragraph covers one T cell receptor beta chain sequence. The antigen is undetermined. The same CDR3 also results from other DNA sequences found in this sample. This sample was taken from a study of shared clonotypes between healthy human individuals. General observations from the study: The sharing of about 5.3% of naive CD4 clonotypes was seen across several donors. Non-shared clonotypes had lower generation probabilities than clonotypes shared by all four sorted-subset donors. Across subsets, estimated richness was generally greater for naive than for memory populations.

Sequencing was performed with immunoSEQ multiplex PCR; in TCRdb, only in-frame clones are kept and a portion is missing. The sample has 1.6 million or so clones; 98% are singletons. Within Nashville, Tennessee resided all donors, each a Caucasian adult. Trimming stripped 2 bases from V and 3 bases from J, with 8 bases between. The CDR3 runs 13 residues. Germline CDR1 and CDR2: SGHRS and YFSETQ. The receptor's source is a man aged 25 to 45 in good health. Sequenced: naive CD4+ T cells sorted from blood. The sample's subset: CD45RA+ positively selected. The rearrangement joins TRBV5-1 to TRBJ1-1; possible D gene TRBD1, 5 bases. The chain's CDR3 is CASSFVGDTEAFF. The DNA for the CDR3 is TGCGCCAGCAGCTTTGTGGGGGACACTGAAGCTTTCTTT.